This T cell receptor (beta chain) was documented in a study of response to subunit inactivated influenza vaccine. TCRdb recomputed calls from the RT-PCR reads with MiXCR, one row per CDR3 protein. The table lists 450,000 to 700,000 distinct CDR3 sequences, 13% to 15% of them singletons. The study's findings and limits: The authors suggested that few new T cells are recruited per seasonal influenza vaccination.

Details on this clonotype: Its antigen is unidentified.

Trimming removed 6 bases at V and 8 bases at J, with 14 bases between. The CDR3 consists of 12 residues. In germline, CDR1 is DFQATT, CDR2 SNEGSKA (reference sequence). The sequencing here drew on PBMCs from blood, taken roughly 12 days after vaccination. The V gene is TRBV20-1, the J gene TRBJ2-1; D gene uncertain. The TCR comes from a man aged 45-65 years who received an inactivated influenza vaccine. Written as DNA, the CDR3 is TGCAGTGCGGCCGGTCTACCCGATGAGCAGTTCTTC. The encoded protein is CSAAGLPDEQFF.